This TCR beta chain was profiled in a study of blood T cells in healthy people across ages. V shed 1 base and J shed 0 bases, with 6 bases lying between them. CDR1 is MNHNS and CDR2 is SASEGT in the germline V gene. The CDR3 covers 14 residues. This clonotype has only one observation. Through a sample-barcoded 5' primer and a J-beta primer mix, a second PCR was run for roughly 7 to 11 cycles. TCRdb reprocessed the 5' RACE reads via MiXCR and lists one record per CDR3 protein. The sample holds about 800,000 distinct CDR3 sequences, about 45% seen once. Material for sequencing was blood. This TCR was recovered from a man older than 75 in good health. The chain combines TRBV6-1 with TRBJ2-5; D gene unclear. CDR3 DNA sequence: TGTGCCAGCAGTGAAGAGAACTACCAAGAGACCCAGTACTTC. Its protein is CASSEENYQETQYF.